One TCR beta chain is described in this entry. The CDR3 sequence is 14 residues long. V gave up 6 bases and J gave up 9 bases; unmatched junction bases: 7. Germline V gives CDR1 MNHNS, CDR2 SASEGT. This record belongs to a study of cytomegalovirus exposure and HLA in healthy donors. Primers: 60 Vbeta forward and 13 Jbeta reverse. Some clones are missing from TCRdb's copy, which holds only in-frame ones; the method was immunoSEQ multiplex PCR. The sample carries 150,000 to 200,000 clones, around 80% recorded once. V usage is TRBV6-1 and J usage is TRBJ1-6, with 8 bases matching TRBD1. This clonotype was sampled from a man aged 18 to 30 in good health and CMV-seronegative. What was sequenced was PBMCs. The CDR3 here is CASSRTGGGSPLHF. The CDR3, as DNA: TGTGCCAGCAGCAGAACAGGGGGTGGTTCACCCCTCCACTTT.